This paragraph reports one T cell receptor beta chain. The antigen this receptor binds is unknown. Within one base of it there is no much larger clone, and no base qualities were kept. This sample was included in a study of CD8 T cells in Susac syndrome (dated by TCRdb to the late 2010s). Describing the broader study: Among the sequenced Susac syndrome patients, over five had clinically active disease and 8 or 9 were in clinical remission. CD8+ T cell repertoire clonality was compared between about a dozen healthy donors, approximately 14 Susac syndrome patients and approximately 16 multiple sclerosis patients. At blood withdrawal, Susac syndrome patients were either therapy-naive, taking corticosteroids (in some cases with IVIg as well), or taking IVIg alone. Repertoire sequencing was used to test whether CD8+ T cell activation and differentiation in Susac syndrome was antigen driven.

Peripheral blood CD8+ and CD4+ T cells from healthy donors, Susac syndrome patients and multiple sclerosis patients were profiled by high-throughput TCR beta sequencing. The Susac syndrome patients fulfilled recently defined diagnostic criteria for either definite or probable disease. CD8+ TEMRA cells were enriched by FACS, while bulk CD8+ and CD4+ T cells were purified by magnetic negative isolation. Blood was drawn into EDTA tubes, processed within 24 hours, and PBMCs were isolated by density gradient centrifugation. PBMCs intended for TCR sequencing were frozen in liquid nitrogen and were later thawed in a 37 degrees C water bath. A purity of at least 90% was achieved for sorted or isolated CD4+, CD8+ and CD8+ TEMRA cells. RNA was extracted with the RNeasy kit and about 0.5 to 1 ug was reverse transcribed using random hexamers. The immunoSEQ multiplex PCR assay, which covers 54 Vbeta and 13 Jbeta segments, was used to amplify TCR beta CDR3 regions. PCR amplification bias was corrected by using a synthetic template baseline for primer optimization and computational correction. Under the source paper's analysis protocol: Only productive sequences were kept, with reads annotated to V, D and J genes according to IMGT and analyzed in immunoSEQ Analyzer. Clonality was calculated as one minus the Shannon entropy normalized by log2 of the number of productive unique sequences. For each patient and control, public and private clones were evaluated within the 100 most prevalent clones. Susac-specific clones were defined as absent from healthy and MS cohorts, around 970 published viral clones and other ImmuneACCESS disease sequences. Starting from the raw public reads, TCRdb applied fastp trimming at Q25, assembled clones with MiXCR and retained in-frame beta chains. One record per CDR3 amino acid sequence lists the most common genes and DNA. The V and J calls follow TCRdb's processing rather than the paper's. The sample has tens of thousands of distinct CDR3 sequences on record, about 96% of them singletons. The ten largest clonotypes hold more than 0.5% of the sample.

Study-wide conclusions, independent of this receptor: The number of individuals in the TCR sequencing and HLA analysis was acknowledged as relatively small. Susac syndrome CD8+ repertoires showed clonal expansion, highest in CD8+ TEMRA cells and greater in clinically active than remitting patients. In the total CD8+ and CD8+ TEMRA repertoires, over 15 and five Susac-specific public clones, respectively, were identified.

CDR1 GTSNPN and CDR2 SVGIG are derived from the germline V gene (reference sequence). A distance of 26 bases separates the germline ends of V and J, which lose 0 bases and 8 bases respectively. Reading from cysteine to phenylalanine, the CDR3 counts 18 amino acids. The only DNA kept is the CDR3, 54 bases in frame from the first base. Rearrangement joined TRBV30 to TRBJ1-3, and TRBD1 may be the D gene, going by 5 matching bases. The clonotype comes from a human donor with Susac syndrome. The material sequenced was CD8+ T cells from PBMCs. For the CDR3, the sequence is CAWSVSGRGLGSRDTIYF. The nucleotide sequence is given as TGTGCCTGGAGTGTTTCCGGGAGGGGACTGGGTTCGAGGGACACCATATATTTT.